The 10 T cell receptor beta chains below were found in one sample sequenced in a study of T cells in Graves' hyperthyroidism and ophthalmopathy. Amplified regions were TCR beta CDR3 sequences from RNA transcripts. Primed by the HTBI set, a first-round RT-PCR was run on the TCR CDR3. TCRdb passed the multiplex PCR reads through MiXCR, listing each CDR3 protein once. This table has just under 750,000 distinct CDR3 sequences, about a third appearing once. The sequencing sample was made of blood. All receptors come from a woman aged 40 to 55 with Graves' hyperthyroidism.

About this clonotype: Sequence at one end of the junction differs from germline and may be a read error. V is TRBV5-1 and J is TRBJ2-3, with D tentatively TRBD2 (6 bases). This CDR3 contains 16 residues. From germline, CDR1 is SGHRS and CDR2 YFSETQ. Written as DNA, the CDR3 is TGTGCCAGCAGCTTAGCGGTCCGGGGCCGCACAGATACGCAGTATTTT. Its protein is CASSLAVRGRTDTQYF.

V is TRBV5-1 and J is TRBJ1-5; 7 bases match TRBD1. Losses at the gene ends were 0 bases for V and 1 base for J; bases not matched to a gene: 4. Germline V gene lookup returns CDR1 SGHRS and CDR2 YFSETQ. This CDR3 has 16 residues. CDR3 DNA: TGCGCCAGCAGCTTGGCGGGACAGATAAGCAATCAGCCCCAGCATTTT. It encodes CASSLAGQISNQPQHF. Looking up the rest from reference TRBV5-1 and TRBJ1-5 gives the full variable domain: KAGVTQTPRYLIKTRGQQVTLSCSPISGHRSVSWYQQTPGQGLQFLFEYFSETQRNKGNFPGRFSGRQFSNSRSEMNVSTLELGDSALYLCASSLAGQISNQPQHFGDGTRLSIL.

This clonotype was counted ten times or more. The CDR3 here is CASSLRRTQSYGYTF. In nucleotides, the CDR3 is TGTGCCAGCAGCTTGCGTAGGACACAATCCTATGGCTACACCTTC. V gene TRBV5-6 combines with J gene TRBJ1-2, with D possibly being TRBD1 (5 bases). Germline loops: CDR1 SGHDT, CDR2 YYEEEE. Trimming cost V 1 base and J 4 bases, with 14 bases left between them. The CDR3 totals 15 residues. The entire variable domain, with the rest obtained from reference TRBV5-6 and TRBJ1-2, is as follows: DAGVTQSPTHLIKTRGQQVTLRCSPKSGHDTVSWYQQALGQGPQFIFQYYEEEERQRGNFPDRFSGHQFPNYSSELNVNALLLGDSALYLCASSLRRTQSYGYTFGSGTRLTVV.

Note on this clonotype: A much larger clone lies a single base off, so this may be a read error. The CDR3 nucleotides read TGTGCCAGCAGCCCGGGCGGGGGGGGCGGCAATGAGCAGTACTTC. The encoded protein is CASSPGGGGGNEQYF. The gene calls are TRBV7-3 and TRBJ2-7, with 9 bases aligning to TRBD2. The ends lost 5 bases at V and 7 bases at J; junction bases unmatched: 12. The CDR3 covers 15 residues. Germline loops: CDR1 SGHTA, CDR2 FQGTGA.

This clonotype was seen more than once but under ten times. The chain carries TRBV12-3 or TRBV12-4 and TRBJ1-5, with D hard to call. This CDR3 has 16 amino acids. Between the trimmed V and J ends, which lost 3 bases and 1 base, there was a span of 13 bases. The chain's CDR3 is CASSFQATESNQPQHF. CDR3 DNA sequence: TGTGCCAGCAGTTTTCAAGCGACGGAGAGCAATCAGCCCCAGCATTTT.

This clonotype was detected ten times or more. V and J are TRBV19 and TRBJ1-6; D uncertain. The CDR3 runs 16 residues. Deletions cut 7 bases from V and 8 bases from J, with 21 bases between. Germline lookup yields CDR1 LNHDA and CDR2 SQIVND (reference sequence). CDR3 coding DNA: TGTGCCAGTACCTTCGCACACGGGGTTCATGATTCACCCCTCCACTTT. Translation: CASTFAHGVHDSPLHF.

This clonotype has a count of ten or more. This chain uses TRBV7-2 with TRBJ2-5; 14 bases line up with TRBD2. Germline V gene data show CDR1 as SGHTA and CDR2 as FQGNSA. The CDR3 spans 17 residues. V was clipped by 4 bases and J by 5 bases; unmatched bases: 9. DNA for the CDR3: TGTGCCAGCAGCTACAACGGACTAGCGGGAGGCAGGGAGACCCAGTACTTC. It encodes CASSYNGLAGGRETQYF.

For this clonotype: No conserved phenylalanine or tryptophan ends this CDR3, so it is likely a read error. The chain recombines TRBV7-9 with TRBJ1-6; 7 positions agree with TRBD1. The CDR3 is 15 residues long. Germline assignment: CDR1 SEHNR and CDR2 FQNEAQ (reference sequence). The CDR3: CASSSQPGQHSPLHS. The CDR3 coding sequence is TGCGCCAGCAGCTCTCAGCCGGGACAGCATTCACCCCTCCACTCT.

About this clonotype: A read error may account for a junction end that differs from germline. The chain recombines TRBV10-3 with TRBJ2-6; D gene unclear. The CDR3 loop spans 14 amino acids. From germline, CDR1 is ENHRY and CDR2 SYGVKD. CDR3 residues: CPITGAAGANVLTF. DNA of the CDR3: TGTCCCATCACGGGCGCCGCTGGGGCCAACGTCCTGACTTTC.

This clonotype came up a few times. The chain is built from TRBV5-1 and TRBJ1-2; D is undetermined. Germline CDR1 and CDR2: SGHRS and YFSETQ. Trimming stripped 0 bases from V and 4 bases from J, with 13 bases between. The CDR3 covers 15 residues. CDR3 sequence: CASSLVGTEGYGYTF. DNA for the CDR3: TGCGCCAGCAGCTTGGTCGGCACGGAAGGCTATGGCTACACCTTC.